These T cell receptor beta chains were read from a single sample in a study of shared clonotypes between healthy human individuals. Clones were sequenced by immunoSEQ multiplex PCR, and TCRdb holds only the in-frame ones, with some missing. The sample yields 1.5 million to 1.9 million clones, approximately 98% seen once. Sequencing input: naive CD4+ T cells sorted from blood. The source of these receptors is a man aged 25-45 years in good health. CDR3s leave out the opening cysteine and the closing phenylalanine or tryptophan.

V gene: TRBV18; J gene: TRBJ1-5; CDR3 length: 13; CDR3 protein: ASSPGQGAEQPQH
V gene: TRBV2; J gene: TRBJ1-1; CDR3 length: 11; CDR3 protein: ASSDTRNTEAF
V gene: TRBV7-2; J gene: TRBJ2-6; CDR3 length: 13; CDR3 protein: ASSSTDSGANVLT
V gene: TRBV7-9; J gene: TRBJ2-5; CDR3 length: 12; CDR3 protein: ASSERERRETQY
V gene: TRBV5-1; J gene: TRBJ1-5; CDR3 length: 11; CDR3 protein: ASRVGIDQPQH
V gene: TRBV10-3; J gene: TRBJ2-1; CDR3 length: 13; CDR3 protein: AISPTGTSRNEQF
V gene: TRBV14; J gene: TRBJ2-1; CDR3 length: 13; CDR3 protein: ASSHGLAVYNEQF
V gene: TRBV12-5; J gene: TRBJ2-7; CDR3 length: 11; CDR3 protein: ASGKGGGYEQY
V gene: TRBV7-6; J gene: TRBJ2-1; CDR3 length: 17; CDR3 protein: ASSYGLAGGAGANNEQF
V gene: TRBV19; J gene: TRBJ2-1; CDR3 length: 10; CDR3 protein: ASKGQYNEQF
V gene: TRBV5-1; J gene: TRBJ2-3; CDR3 length: 13; CDR3 protein: ASSLGLANKDTQY
V gene: TRBV27; J gene: TRBJ1-2; CDR3 length: 16; CDR3 protein: ASRGSWRWGRANYGYT
V gene: TRBV18; J gene: TRBJ1-2; CDR3 length: 15; CDR3 protein: ASSPLSRGDSNHGYT
V gene: TRBV2; J gene: TRBJ1-3; CDR3 length: 11; CDR3 protein: ASMEDSGNTIY
V gene: TRBV4-1; J gene: TRBJ1-2; CDR3 length: 13; CDR3 protein: ASSQSGVEDYGYT
V gene: TRBV30; J gene: TRBJ1-5; CDR3 length: 15; CDR3 protein: AWSATRNSRGNQPQH
V gene: TRBV7-2; J gene: TRBJ2-1; CDR3 length: 16; CDR3 protein: ASSLNSGSSGGYNEQF
V gene: TRBV7-3; J gene: TRBJ2-1; CDR3 length: 13; CDR3 protein: ASSLTSAGYNEQF
V gene: TRBV19; J gene: TRBJ1-2; CDR3 length: 14; CDR3 protein: ASSALSGSTNYGYT
V gene: TRBV9; J gene: TRBJ1-5; CDR3 length: 12; CDR3 protein: ASSVWGSNQPQH
V gene: TRBV10-3; J gene: TRBJ2-7; CDR3 length: 10; CDR3 protein: AISEDTHEQY
V gene: TRBV25-1; J gene: TRBJ2-7; CDR3 length: 12; CDR3 protein: ASSVAGSTYEQY
V gene: TRBV10-2; J gene: TRBJ2-1; CDR3 length: 11; CDR3 protein: ASNGGFGNEQF
V gene: TRBV5-1; J gene: TRBJ1-2; CDR3 length: 14; CDR3 protein: ASSRLTGEPLYGYT
V gene: TRBV30; J gene: TRBJ1-1; CDR3 length: 11; CDR3 protein: AWSRQENTEAF
V gene: TRBV7-2; J gene: TRBJ2-7; CDR3 length: 13; CDR3 protein: ASSLGQVTLGEQY
V gene: TRBV19; J gene: TRBJ1-2; CDR3 length: 13; CDR3 protein: ASSTQGAPSGGYT